This T cell receptor (beta chain) is drawn from a study of blood T cells in healthy people across ages. The second PCR ran about 6 to 12 cycles with a sample-barcoded 5' primer and J-beta primers. MiXCR, applied by TCRdb to the 5' RACE reads, yields one record per CDR3 protein. The table includes some 1 million distinct CDR3 sequences, 35% to 55% detected once. Comments on this clonotype: An end of the junction does not agree with germline; a read error may underlie this.

Germline lookup yields CDR1 MNHEY and CDR2 SMNVEV (reference sequence). This CDR3 has 15 amino acids. J is TRBJ2-5 and V is TRBV27, with TRBD2 matching over 11 bases. The sample was blood. The clonotype was recovered from a woman aged 55-69 years in good health. CDR3 nucleotide sequence: TGCGCCAGCAGCTTGTCTCTAGCGGGAGGCGAGACCCAGTACTTC. Residues: CASSLSLAGGETQYF.